The clone carrying this T cell receptor beta chain was seen only a few times. Its specificity is not known. This sample is part of a study of neurological immune-mediated disorders. Study-level points and caveats: The greatest degree of TCR clonal expansion was observed in HTLV-1-associated myelopathy, with the lowest in multiple sclerosis, below that of healthy controls. Among 34 multiple sclerosis patients, phylogenetic grouping put the repertoires of 18 into a single related-CDR3 cluster, a possible signature.

cDNA synthesis was performed by 5'RACE with 10-nucleotide random UMIs. One entry per CDR3 protein results from TCRdb running MiXCR on the 5' RACE reads. The table has roughly 70,000 distinct CDR3 sequences, 3.9% seen once. V lost 1 base and J 4 bases, leaving 10 bases between the germline ends. CDR3 size: 14 residues. Germline V lookup: CDR1 LNHDA, CDR2 SQIVND (reference sequence). Sequencing was carried out using PBMCs. The V and J genes are TRBV19 and TRBJ1-2, with a weak D call TRBD1 (5 bases). The receptor was derived from a man between 25 and 39 years old with multiple sclerosis. CDR3 in amino acids: CASSIVGAAYGYTF. The CDR3 DNA reads as TGTGCCAGTAGTATAGTCGGGGCAGCCTATGGCTACACCTTC.